This TCR beta chain comes out of a study of blood T cell repertoires in COVID-19. The repertoire was sequenced with immunoSEQ multiplex PCR; TCRdb's copy has only in-frame clones and lacks some. Of around 280,000 clones in the sample, 90% were seen once. Germline loops: CDR1 MGHRA, CDR2 YSYEKL. Trimming removed 4 bases at V and 7 bases at J, with 14 bases between. The CDR3 is 13 amino acids. Material: PBMCs or T cells enriched from blood (not recorded which). This TCR derives from a woman in her late teens or twenties with acute COVID-19. The gene calls are TRBV4-1 and TRBJ2-7; no clear D gene. The DNA for the CDR3 is TGCGCCAGCAGCCCGTATGCCGGGTGGGAGCAGTACTTC. This sequence encodes CASSPYAGWEQYF.